A selection of T cell receptor beta chains follows, all from one sample in a study of read filtering for tumor transcriptome and immune sequencing. TCRdb fed the reads into MiXCR, producing one record per CDR3 protein. The sample holds tens of thousands of distinct CDR3 sequences, approximately 14% seen once. Input material: a population of CD138-negative cells sorted from bone marrow. The receptors were gathered from a donor aged 40 or over with multiple myeloma. Both conserved end residues are part of each CDR3. A D gene is named only where the DNA matches it firmly. The size entry is marked missing in some rows and otherwise reads once, few, many or a size class.

CDR3: CASLRTANTGELFF; DNA: TGTGCCAGTCTGAGGACAGCGAACACCGGGGAGCTGTTTTTT; V: TRBV12-3/TRBV12-4; size: many; D: NA; J: TRBJ2-2
CDR3: CASSLDQGPVRETQYF; DNA: TGTGCCAGCAGCTTAGATCAGGGGCCCGTACGGGAGACCCAGTACTTC; V: TRBV7-9; size: many; D: NA; J: TRBJ2-5
CDR3: CASSVKQGWRETQYF; DNA: TGTGCCAGCAGTGTAAAACAGGGGTGGCGAGAGACCCAGTACTTC; V: TRBV25-1; size: many; D: TRBD1; J: TRBJ2-5
CDR3: CASSLGLGAEAFF; DNA: TGTGCCAGCAGCTTAGGTCTGGGGGCTGAAGCTTTCTTT; V: TRBV7-9; size: medium-sized; D: NA; J: TRBJ1-1
CDR3: CASSSMEGMGASEQFF; DNA: TGTGCCAGCAGTTCTATGGAGGGAATGGGAGCAAGTGAGCAGTTCTTC; V: TRBV28; size: NA; D: NA; J: TRBJ2-1
CDR3: CSASLGTGGVYEQYF; DNA: TGCAGTGCTAGCCTCGGGACAGGGGGCGTCTACGAGCAGTACTTC; V: TRBV20-1; size: many; D: TRBD1; J: TRBJ2-7
CDR3: CASSYILTGRYTEAFF; DNA: TGTGCCAGCAGTTACATCCTGACAGGGAGGTACACTGAAGCTTTCTTT; V: TRBV27; size: many; D: TRBD1; J: TRBJ1-1
CDR3: CASRRTGAYEQYF; DNA: TGTGCCAGCAGGAGAACTGGGGCCTACGAGCAGTACTTC; V: TRBV12-3/TRBV12-4; size: many; D: NA; J: TRBJ2-7
CDR3: CASSQGGTSGVDEQYF; DNA: TGTGCCAGCAGTCAAGGCGGGACTAGCGGGGTTGACGAGCAGTACTTC; V: TRBV6-5; size: many; D: TRBD2; J: TRBJ2-7
CDR3: CATQGANDGFTF; DNA: TGTGCCACCCAGGGGGCTAACGATGGCTTCACCTTC; V: TRBV11-3; size: once; D: TRBD1; J: TRBJ1-2
CDR3: CASSIYDRGGNQPQHF; DNA: TGTGCCAGCAGCATCTACGACAGGGGAGGCAATCAGCCCCAGCATTTT; V: TRBV21-1; size: many; D: NA; J: TRBJ1-5
CDR3: CASSLDLAINEQFF; DNA: TGCGCCAGCAGCTTGGATCTAGCAATCAATGAGCAGTTCTTC; V: TRBV5-1; size: many; D: NA; J: TRBJ2-1
CDR3: CASSTTGQNQAQHF; DNA: TGTGCCAGTAGTACAACAGGTCAGAATCAGGCCCAGCATTTT; V: TRBV19; size: NA; D: NA; J: TRBJ1-5
CDR3: CSARDRGSLERRSSYNEQFF; DNA: TGCAGTGCTAGAGATCGCGGTAGTCTAGAGCGAAGGAGCTCCTACAATGAGCAGTTCTTC; V: TRBV20-1; size: many; D: NA; J: TRBJ2-1
CDR3: CASSSFGAGGPEAFF; DNA: TGTGCCAGCAGCTCTTTTGGGGCAGGGGGCCCTGAAGCTTTCTTT; V: TRBV7-9; size: few; D: TRBD1; J: TRBJ1-1
CDR3: CASSFLAGGRAKNIQYF; DNA: TGCGCCAGCAGTTTTCTAGCGGGGGGGAGGGCCAAAAACATTCAGTACTTC; V: TRBV10-1; size: many; D: TRBD2; J: TRBJ2-4
CDR3: CSVGRGASNTGELFF; DNA: TGCAGCGTTGGGAGGGGGGCTTCGAACACCGGGGAGCTGTTTTTT; V: TRBV29-1; size: many; D: NA; J: TRBJ2-2
CDR3: CASSYRTEAFF; DNA: TGTGCCAGCAGTTACCGGACTGAAGCTTTCTTT; V: TRBV6-6; size: many; D: NA; J: TRBJ1-1
CDR3: CASSQGWASGGFGETQYF; DNA: TGCGCCAGCAGCCAAGGCTGGGCTAGCGGGGGATTTGGGGAGACCCAGTACTTC; V: TRBV4-1; size: many; D: TRBD2; J: TRBJ2-5
CDR3: CASSLQGARGTGELFF; DNA: TGTGCCAGCAGCTTACAGGGGGCGCGAGGCACCGGGGAGCTGTTTTTT; V: TRBV7-9; size: many; D: TRBD1; J: TRBJ2-2
CDR3: CANRATGGNTDTQYF; DNA: TGTGCCAACAGAGCTACAGGGGGCAATACAGATACGCAGTATTTT; V: TRBV10-3; size: many; D: TRBD1; J: TRBJ2-3
CDR3: CASSRIPGLVGTDTQYF; DNA: TGTGCCAGCAGCCGGATACCGGGACTAGTGGGCACAGATACGCAGTATTTT; V: TRBV9; size: many; D: TRBD2; J: TRBJ2-3